This T cell receptor beta chain was documented in a study of prognosis after radiotherapy for stage I lung cancer. Across the study: Enrolled patients (over 12 men, 5 or 6 women) had a median age of approximately 74 years and an age range of about 53 to 84 years.

Researchers used two-round multiplex PCR to amplify TCR beta CDR3 starting from genomic DNA. Each TRBV and TRBJ gene had its own primer in the first PCR round. TCRdb fed the multiplex PCR reads into MiXCR, producing one record per CDR3 protein. The table shows roughly 25,000 distinct CDR3 sequences, with approximately 44% occurring only once. This CDR3 has 14 residues. CDR1 is SGHDT and CDR2 is YYEEEE in the germline V gene. The trim removed 5 bases at V and 8 bases at J, leaving 7 bases unmatched. The material was PBMCs, obtained before or after stereotactic body radiation therapy (not recorded which). This rearrangement joins TRBV5-6 to TRBJ1-6; 7 bases align to TRBD1. The receptor was derived from a donor over 45 with non-small cell lung cancer. In nucleotides, the CDR3 is TGTGCCAGCAGTGGTAGACAGGGCTATTCACCCCTCCACTTT. Its protein product is CASSGRQGYSPLHF.